This TCR beta chain was recovered during a study of T-cell memory formation after mild COVID-19. Constant-segment primers served in 5'RACE that generated TCR alpha and TCR beta cDNA libraries bearing sample barcodes and UMIs. Using its own MiXCR run on the 5' RACE reads, TCRdb lists one record per CDR3 protein. The data show roughly 200,000 distinct CDR3 sequences, 16% seen once. V trimming: 0 bases; J trimming: 5 bases; junction bases outside the gene matches: 2. The CDR3 totals 14 residues. The germline V gene encodes CDR1 SGHRS and CDR2 YFSETQ. This clonotype was picked up a small number of times. The chain recombines TRBV5-1 with TRBJ2-1; TRBD1 matches 7 bases. The TCR sequence derives from an adult woman who had mild COVID-19 (a few samples of this study predate the infection). Cell type and time point are not known. Sample: PBMCs or a T cell subset sorted from them (not recorded which). The CDR3 coding sequence is TGCGCCAGCAGCTTGGGACAGGGTAACAATGAGCAGTTCTTC. Protein: CASSLGQGNNEQFF.